The clone carrying this T cell receptor beta chain was detected ten times or more. Tagging with unique molecular identifiers was applied to individual cDNA molecules. TCRdb reanalysed the 5' RACE reads using MiXCR and keeps one entry per CDR3 protein. The sample comprises roughly 40,000 distinct CDR3 sequences, over 4% of which are singletons, and about 5% rests with the top ten. V gave up 2 bases and J gave up 2 bases, with 6 bases separating them. This CDR3 has 14 amino acids. CDR1 and CDR2 (germline): MGHDK, SYGVNS. These data belong to a study of early T cells in non-severe SARS-CoV-2 infection. This chain uses TRBV25-1 with TRBJ1-4; no clear D. The source material was whole blood. The source is an adult who was a healthcare worker with PCR-confirmed SARS-CoV-2 infection or an uninfected control (not recorded which). CDR3 nucleotide sequence: TGTGCCAGCAGTGAAGCGGCCACTAATGAAAAACTGTTTTTT. This sequence encodes CASSEAATNEKLFF.